The 30 T cell receptor beta chains below come from one sample, sequenced in a study of response to subunit inactivated influenza vaccine. Using its own MiXCR run on the RT-PCR reads, TCRdb lists one record per CDR3 protein. The repertoire holds 400,000 to 650,000 distinct CDR3 sequences, with under 8.5% as singletons. The sequences come from PBMCs from blood, collected about 23 months after vaccination. These TCRs come from a man aged 45-69 years who received an inactivated influenza vaccine.

The sample holds many counts of this clonotype. The chain combines TRBV10-3 with TRBJ1-1; 7 bases are a match to TRBD1. J was trimmed by 6 bases and V by 2 bases; bases with no gene match: 0. CDR1 is ENHRY and CDR2 is SYGVKD in the germline V gene. The CDR3 extends over 12 amino acids. As DNA, the CDR3 is TGTGCCATCAGTGAGCAGGGGGCTGAAGCTTTCTTT. Translation: CAISEQGAEAFF.

This clonotype was seen only a few times. The V call is TRBV6-1, the J call TRBJ1-1, with D possibly TRBD1 on 5 matching bases. Germline CDR1 is MNHNS and CDR2 is SASEGT. Deletions cut 8 bases from V and 4 bases from J, with 17 bases between. CDR3 size: 14 residues. CDR3 region: CASPAAGGGTEAFF. The CDR3 DNA follows: TGTGCCAGCCCCGCCGCGGGGGGGGGCACTGAAGCTTTCTTT.

This clonotype appeared many times. V is TRBV9 and J is TRBJ2-7, with no clear D. V lost 2 bases and J 4 bases, leaving 4 bases between the germline ends. The CDR3 runs 11 residues. From germline, CDR1 is SGDLS and CDR2 YYNGEE. CDR3 loop: CASSVGYEQYF. The DNA for the CDR3 is TGTGCCAGCAGCGTGGGGTACGAGCAGTACTTC.

The chain carries TRBV9 and TRBJ2-7; D is undetermined. The CDR3 loop spans 14 amino acids. The V end was cut by 0 bases, the J end by 1 base, with 8 bases between. Germline assignment: CDR1 SGDLS and CDR2 YYNGEE. In DNA form, the CDR3 reads TGTGCCAGCAGCGTAGGTCCAGAGTCCTACGAGCAGTACTTC. Amino acids: CASSVGPESYEQYF.

In this sample, this clonotype turned up a few times. V and J are TRBV7-9 and TRBJ2-1; D unresolved. V was clipped by 2 bases and J by 6 bases, with 11 bases between them. Germline CDR1 is SEHNR and CDR2 is FQNEAQ (reference sequence). This CDR3 is built from 14 residues. This CDR3 is CASSLRQTPNEQFF. The DNA of the CDR3 is TGTGCCAGCAGCTTACGGCAAACCCCCAATGAGCAGTTCTTC.

This clonotype was counted a few times. The CDR3 protein is CASSYWAGNTDTQYF. In DNA form, the CDR3 reads TGTGCCAGCAGTTACTGGGCGGGGAACACAGATACGCAGTATTTT. The genes are TRBV6-2 or TRBV6-3 and TRBJ2-3, with a tentative D call TRBD2 (6 bases). The germline V and J ends were trimmed by 1 base and 2 bases, with 10 bases remaining between them. This CDR3 comprises 15 residues. Germline-derived CDR1 and CDR2 are MNHEY and SVGEGT.

The chain links TRBV12-3 or TRBV12-4 to TRBJ1-2; D gene unclear. The length of the CDR3 is 13 residues. Trimming took 5 bases from V and 4 from J, leaving 11 bases between them. The CDR3, as DNA: TGTGCCAGCAGTCCCGACGGAACCTATGGCTACACCTTC. Protein product: CASSPDGTYGYTF.

V usage is TRBV5-6 and J usage is TRBJ2-3; D is uncertain. Trimming left V 3 bases short and J 3 bases short, with 14 bases between. CDR1 is SGHDT and CDR2 is YYEEEE in the germline V gene. This CDR3 contains 15 residues. The CDR3 region has the DNA TGTGCCAGCAGCTCCTCCCGGGCGTGGACAGATACGCAGTATTTT. Protein: CASSSSRAWTDTQYF.

CDR3 region: CASSLSGAGYTF. The CDR3 DNA reads TGTGCCAGCAGTTTATCAGGGGCCGGCTACACCTTC. V is TRBV12-3 or TRBV12-4 and J is TRBJ1-2, with a tentative D call TRBD1 (6 bases). This CDR3 region has 12 residues. V was trimmed by 2 bases and J by 8 bases, leaving 9 bases between them.

The sample holds many counts of this clonotype. The chain couples TRBV20-1 to TRBJ2-1, with TRBD2 identical over 9 bases. J lost 4 bases, V lost 3 bases, and 13 bases had no gene match. CDR3 length: 17 residues. The germline CDR1 and CDR2 sequences are DFQATT and SNEGSKA (reference sequence). The CDR3 is CSASIRREGRGYNEQFF. The CDR3 nucleotides are TGCAGTGCTAGTATCCGGCGGGAGGGCCGCGGTTACAATGAGCAGTTCTTC.

This clonotype was picked up a small number of times. This chain connects TRBV5-6 to TRBJ2-3; TRBD2 matches 12 bases. V was clipped by 4 bases and J by 7 bases; unmatched bases: 7. Germline V lookup: CDR1 SGHDT, CDR2 YYEEEE. CDR3 length equals 15 residues. The CDR3: CASSITSGGRNTQYF. DNA for the CDR3: TGTGCCAGCAGCATCACTAGCGGGGGGCGTAATACGCAGTATTTT.

The rearrangement joins TRBV15 to TRBJ2-3; 7 bases are a match to TRBD2. The germline V gene has CDR1 LNHNV and CDR2 YYDKDF (reference sequence). CDR3 length: 17 amino acids. The V and J ends lost 2 bases and 8 bases, in that order; junction bases with no gene match: 16. CDR3 protein: CATSRRVDSGGGGTQYF. CDR3 nucleotide sequence: TGTGCCACCAGCAGACGGGTGGACTCGGGGGGTGGAGGTACGCAGTATTTT.

This clonotype was picked up a small number of times. The chain employs TRBV15 and TRBJ1-2; no firm D call. V was cut by 3 bases and J by 2 bases, with 13 bases left in between. CDR1 and CDR2 from the germline V gene are LNHNV and YYDKDF (reference sequence). The CDR3 consists of 15 residues. As DNA, the CDR3 is TGTGCCACCAGCAGTCCAGTTTCGTCAAACTATGGCTACACCTTC. Its translation: CATSSPVSSNYGYTF.

The chain employs TRBV12-3 or TRBV12-4 and TRBJ1-1, with D unresolved. The CDR3 runs 14 residues. V lost 5 bases, J lost 1 base, and 11 bases lay in between. The CDR3 DNA reads TGTGCCAGCAGTCCCGCAGAAACGAACACTGAAGCTTTCTTT. Translation: CASSPAETNTEAFF.

In its sample, this clonotype was seen a few times. The rearrangement uses TRBV10-3 and TRBJ1-1, with D possibly matching TRBD1 (5 bases). The CDR3 covers 14 residues. CDR1 is ENHRY and CDR2 is SYGVKD in the germline V gene. The ends were cut back, 7 bases at V and 0 bases at J, with 12 bases in the middle. CDR3 in amino acids: CAIKGDSLNTEAFF. As DNA, the CDR3 is TGTGCCATCAAGGGTGACAGCCTGAACACTGAAGCTTTCTTT.

This clonotype has a handful of counts. The chain combines TRBV5-1 with TRBJ2-1; D possibly corresponds to TRBD2 (5 bases). Germline V gives CDR1 SGHRS, CDR2 YFSETQ. The CDR3 is 15 amino acids. The V end was cut by 0 bases, the J end by 7 bases, with 14 bases between. In DNA, the CDR3 is TGCGCCAGCAGCTTGGCGCAAACGTCGGGGAATGAGCAGTTCTTC. Residues: CASSLAQTSGNEQFF.

This clonotype was seen ten or more times. The DNA for the CDR3 is TGTGCCAGCAGCTTAGTCCTGCAGGGGGTAGACGAGCAGTACTTC. It yields the protein CASSLVLQGVDEQYF. The V and J genes are TRBV7-9 and TRBJ2-7; the match to TRBD1 covers 7 bases. The CDR3 totals 15 residues. Germline CDR1 reads SEHNR; CDR2 reads FQNEAQ (reference sequence). The J segment lost 5 bases and the V segment lost 1 base, leaving 8 bases of the junction unmatched.

The sample holds many counts of this clonotype. The chain has TRBV29-1 and TRBJ1-1, with no clear D. V lost 4 bases and J lost 4, with 13 bases in between. The CDR3 totals 13 residues. The germline gives CDR1 SQVTM, CDR2 ANQGSEA. DNA of the CDR3: TGCAGCGTTGGCCGCGTGGGGAGCACTGAAGCTTTCTTT. Translated: CSVGRVGSTEAFF.

This clonotype has more than one count but fewer than ten. This chain links TRBV19 with TRBJ1-3; D remains unclear. The V end was cut by 3 bases, the J end by 0 bases, with 9 bases between. CDR1 LNHDA and CDR2 SQIVND come from the germline V gene (reference sequence). The CDR3 runs to 15 residues. The CDR3 coding sequence is TGTGCCAGTAGTATTTACGGTCTCTCTGGAAACACCATATATTTT. Its translation: CASSIYGLSGNTIYF.

This clonotype was counted at least ten times. This chain links TRBV5-1 with TRBJ2-3; D may match TRBD1 or TRBD2 (5 bases each). This CDR3 contains 15 residues. CDR1 SGHRS and CDR2 YFSETQ come from the germline V gene. Trimming removed 4 bases from V and 5 bases from J, with 17 bases in between. The CDR3 protein is CASSGDVAEVDTQYF. CDR3 in DNA: TGCGCCAGCAGCGGGGACGTGGCTGAGGTAGATACGCAGTATTTT.

The V and J genes are TRBV5-1 and TRBJ1-1; D not certain. The CDR3 is 13 residues long. The V gene's germline CDR1 is SGHRS and CDR2 YFSETQ. Trimming pared 0 bases from V and 5 bases from J, leaving 8 bases between. The CDR3, as DNA: TGCGCCAGCAGCTTGGCCGAACTGACTGAAGCTTTCTTT. Its translation is CASSLAELTEAFF.

This clonotype was counted only a few times. V usage is TRBV7-9 and J usage is TRBJ1-4; D unresolved. V lost 2 bases and J lost 4, with 5 bases in between. The CDR3 loop spans 13 amino acids. Germline V gives CDR1 SEHNR, CDR2 FQNEAQ (reference sequence). Here the CDR3 reads CASSLFGNEKLFF. CDR3 nucleotide sequence: TGTGCCAGCAGCTTATTCGGTAATGAAAAACTGTTTTTT.

This clonotype was detected ten times or more. The V gene is TRBV5-1, the J gene TRBJ2-4; 8 positions agree with TRBD1. The CDR3 is 15 residues long. The V gene's germline CDR1 is SGHRS and CDR2 YFSETQ. Losses at the gene ends were 4 bases for V and 2 bases for J; bases not matched to a gene: 5. The CDR3 reads CASSAGQGTKNIQYF. The CDR3 DNA is TGCGCCAGCAGCGCCGGACAGGGCACCAAAAACATTCAGTACTTC.

V is TRBV4-3 and J is TRBJ2-7; D is possibly TRBD2 (6 bases). This CDR3 is 14 amino acids long. Trimming stripped 3 bases from V and 3 bases from J, with 12 bases between. Germline V gives CDR1 LGHNA, CDR2 YSLEER. CDR3 sequence: CASSQGVAVYEQYF. CDR3 DNA sequence: TGCGCCAGCAGCCAGGGGGTAGCGGTCTACGAGCAGTACTTC.

This clonotype was seen only a few times. V gene TRBV29-1 combines with J gene TRBJ2-3, with 10 bases lining up with TRBD1. V lost 2 bases to trimming and J lost 5 bases; unmatched junction nucleotides: 4. The germline V gene has CDR1 SQVTM and CDR2 ANQGSEA. This CDR3 has 14 residues. CDR3 nucleotides: TGCAGCGTTGAACAGGGACAGGGGATAGATACGCAGTATTTT. Its translation: CSVEQGQGIDTQYF.

The table lists this clonotype with many counts. This chain links TRBV6-5 with TRBJ2-5; no firm D call. This CDR3 contains 11 residues. V lost 6 bases and J 5 bases, leaving 7 bases between the germline ends. Germline V gene lookup returns CDR1 MNHEY and CDR2 SVGAGI. CDR3 DNA: TGTGCCAGCAGATTAGGGGAGACCCAGTACTTC. It encodes CASRLGETQYF.

This clonotype was picked up a small number of times. The chain recombines TRBV10-3 with TRBJ2-2; TRBD1 aligns across 8 bases. With V trimmed by 7 bases and J by 5 bases, 3 bases remained unmatched. Germline-derived CDR1 and CDR2 are ENHRY and SYGVKD. The CDR3 sequence is 13 residues long. Here the CDR3 DNA reads TGTGCCATCACCCGACAGGGGACCGGGGAGCTGTTTTTT. It translates to CAITRQGTGELFF.

This clonotype appeared a few times. One junction end does not reproduce the germline sequence, and a read error may be involved. The gene calls are TRBV11-2 and TRBJ2-1; 7 positions agree with TRBD2. The CDR3 has 16 residues. CDR1 is SGHAT and CDR2 is FQNNGV in the germline V gene. CDR3 loop: CASNLRSAGLNNEQFF. The CDR3 DNA sequence: TGTGCCAGCAACTTAAGGTCGGCGGGACTAAACAATGAGCAGTTCTTC.

This clonotype was seen many times. The V call is TRBV27, the J call TRBJ2-3; the D gene is possibly TRBD2 (6 bases). Per the germline V gene, CDR1 is MNHEY and CDR2 is SMNVEV (reference sequence). Trimming shortened V by 6 bases and J by 2 bases, and 15 bases separated the two germline ends. The CDR3 totals 15 residues. The chain's CDR3 is CASSLTGGPTDTQYF. The CDR3 DNA is TGTGCCAGCAGCTTAACTGGAGGGCCCACAGATACGCAGTATTTT.

The V call is TRBV4-1, the J call TRBJ1-5; D is ambiguous. Trimming cost V 4 bases and J 3 bases, with 16 bases left between them. The CDR3 has 16 residues. Germline values: CDR1 MGHRA, CDR2 YSYEKL. CDR3 bases: TGCGCCAGCAGCCCCCTGGCCGGGCAAACCAATCAGCCCCAGCATTTT. Residues: CASSPLAGQTNQPQHF.